Sequencing of this T cell receptor (beta chain) was carried out in a study of healthy donors' naive CD4 and CD8 T cells. In germline, CDR1 is SGHNT, CDR2 YYREEE (reference sequence). This CDR3 has 14 amino acids. The germline V and J ends were trimmed by 0 bases and 1 base, with 7 bases remaining between them. TCR libraries were built from about 500 ng of total RNA by linear amplification. MiXCR was run by TCRdb on the reads, yielding one entry per CDR3 protein. This table holds about 200,000 distinct CDR3 sequences, 65% to 75% found once. The chain employs TRBV5-4 and TRBJ1-1, with unresolved D. This TCR was recovered from a pool of human donors in good health; the sample pools cells from several healthy donors. Source material: naive CD4+ and CD8+ T cells sorted from blood, pooled from several donors. The CDR3, as DNA: TGTGCCAGCAGCTTGGTAGGGTGGAACACTGAAGCTTTCTTT. Protein product: CASSLVGWNTEAFF.